Shown below are 16 T cell receptor beta chains from a single sample sequenced in a study of blood T cell repertoires in COVID-19. Repertoires were generated with immunoSEQ multiplex PCR, while TCRdb's copy carries only in-frame clones and drops some. The table includes 210,000 or so clones, about 90% detected once. Sequences were obtained from peripheral blood. The receptor source for this set is a man aged 35 to 55 with active or convalescent COVID-19.

This chain's CDR3 is CSVVNGRNEAFF. CDR3 nucleotides: TGCAGCGTTGTCAATGGGAGAAATGAAGCTTTCTTT. The chain couples TRBV29-1 to TRBJ1-1; D is uncertain. Per the germline V gene, CDR1 is SQVTM and CDR2 is ANQGSEA. This CDR3 spans 12 amino acids. Trimming removed 4 bases at V and 7 bases at J, with 13 bases between.

The chain is built from TRBV5-5 and TRBJ2-3; 7 bases are shared with TRBD2. The CDR3 loop spans 15 amino acids. Germline CDR1 reads SGHKS; CDR2 reads YYEKEE (reference sequence). Trimming took 4 bases from V and 2 from J; bases not matched to a gene: 7. The CDR3 sequence: CASSPGTTNTDTQYF. For the CDR3, the DNA is TGTGCCAGCAGCCCCGGGACTACCAACACAGATACGCAGTATTTT.

The chain employs TRBV28 and TRBJ2-7; the D gene is possibly TRBD2 (7 bases). Looked up from germline, CDR1 is MDHEN and CDR2 is SYDVKM. The CDR3 totals 13 residues. V lost 2 bases and J 6 bases, leaving 11 bases between the germline ends. CDR3 bases: TGTGCCAGCAGTTTACGGGGGGCCGTCGAGCAGTACTTC. Its protein is CASSLRGAVEQYF.

The rearrangement joins TRBV4-1 to TRBJ2-1; 10 bases line up with TRBD2. The CDR3 extends over 18 amino acids. With V trimmed by 3 bases and J by 0 bases, 8 bases remained unmatched. From germline, CDR1 is MGHRA and CDR2 YSYEKL. CDR3 in DNA: TGCGCCAGCAGCCAGCACGCTAGCGGGGGAAGCTCCTACAATGAGCAGTTCTTC. Translating it yields CASSQHASGGSSYNEQFF.

V usage is TRBV28 and J usage is TRBJ1-4; perhaps TRBD1 as D (6 bases). The CDR3 is made up of 16 amino acids. Deletions cut 6 bases from V and 7 bases from J, with 21 bases between. Germline V gives CDR1 MDHEN, CDR2 SYDVKM. The CDR3 DNA is TGTGCCAGCAGCGCCGAACCGACAGGCCCCGGTGAAAAACTGTTTTTT. Translating it yields CASSAEPTGPGEKLFF.

The genes are TRBV19 and TRBJ1-5; D is uncertain. This CDR3 is 16 amino acids long. CDR1 and CDR2 from the germline V gene are LNHDA and SQIVND (reference sequence). V was pared by 2 bases and J by 3 bases, with 14 bases between. The CDR3 DNA reads as TGTGCCAGTAGTATATACCGGGGAGGCGTCAATCAGCCCCAGCATTTT. As protein: CASSIYRGGVNQPQHF.

This clone was picked up one time. CDR3 loop: CASRATGFNRIVPEQYF. The DNA for the CDR3 is TGTGCCAGCAGAGCCACAGGGTTTAATCGAATAGTCCCCGAGCAGTACTTC. This rearrangement joins TRBV27 to TRBJ2-7, with a possible D match to TRBD1 (6 bases). V was shortened by 6 bases and J by 6 bases, with 27 bases between the two germline ends. The CDR3 contains 17 residues. Per the germline V gene, CDR1 is MNHEY and CDR2 is SMNVEV (reference sequence).

The genes are TRBV12-5 and TRBJ1-1; TRBD1 matches at 10 bases. The CDR3 runs 14 residues. The V and J ends lost 6 bases and 0 bases, in that order; junction bases with no gene match: 1. The V gene's germline CDR1 is LGHNT and CDR2 FRNRAP. CDR3 DNA: TGTGCTAGTGGGGGGACAGGGGTGAACACTGAAGCTTTCTTT. It specifies CASGGTGVNTEAFF.

The rearrangement joins TRBV15 to TRBJ2-5; no clear D gene. Germline CDR1 and CDR2: LNHNV and YYDKDF (reference sequence). With 0 bases removed from V and 5 bases from J, the gap between germline ends came to 4 bases. The CDR3 has 12 residues. CDR3 loop: CATSRDIETQYF. DNA of the CDR3: TGTGCCACCAGCAGAGATATTGAGACCCAGTACTTC.

The chain uses TRBV19 and TRBJ1-1; tentative D call: TRBD1 (6 bases). Germline V gives CDR1 LNHDA, CDR2 SQIVND (reference sequence). Trimming stripped 5 bases from V and 0 bases from J, with 16 bases between. The CDR3 length is 16 residues. CDR3 DNA sequence: TGTGCCAGTAGTTCTCTTGGGGGCTACTTGAACACTGAAGCTTTCTTT. As protein: CASSSLGGYLNTEAFF.

The chain couples TRBV30 to TRBJ2-1; TRBD2 matches at 13 bases. V lost 3 bases to trimming and J lost 5 bases; unmatched junction nucleotides: 7. CDR3 size: 16 residues. Germline V gene lookup returns CDR1 GTSNPN and CDR2 SVGIG (reference sequence). The CDR3 reads CAWRDILAGGHNEQFF. Written as DNA, the CDR3 is TGTGCCTGGAGGGATATACTAGCGGGAGGGCACAATGAGCAGTTCTTC.

The gene calls are TRBV5-6 and TRBJ2-2, with a tentative D call TRBD1 (5 bases). Trimming took off 1 base at V and 3 bases at J, with 13 bases between the two ends. Per germline, CDR1 SGHDT and CDR2 YYEEEE. The CDR3 spans 16 residues. CDR3 residues: CASSLKGRSDTGELFF. CDR3 DNA sequence: TGTGCCAGCAGCTTGAAGGGGCGGTCGGACACCGGGGAGCTGTTTTTT.

The rearrangement uses TRBV28 and TRBJ1-2, with 10 bases identical to TRBD1. This CDR3 contains 14 residues. V gave up 6 bases and J gave up 7 bases; unmatched junction bases: 8. Looked up from germline, CDR1 is MDHEN and CDR2 is SYDVKM. CDR3 sequence reads: CASSPGTGVAGYTF. CDR3 coding DNA: TGTGCCAGCAGCCCCGGGACAGGGGTCGCTGGCTACACCTTC.

This sequence joins TRBV20-1 and TRBJ1-4; D unresolved. V dropped 3 bases and J dropped 8 bases, with 10 bases sitting between them. The length of the CDR3 is 12 residues. Germline CDR1 DFQATT, CDR2 SNEGSKA (reference sequence). CDR3 DNA: TGCAGTGCTAGTTCAGGCAGGGAAAAACTGTTTTTT. Protein: CSASSGREKLFF.

The rearrangement joins TRBV19 to TRBJ2-7; a possible D gene is TRBD1 (6 bases). V lost 6 bases and J 0 bases, leaving 15 bases between the germline ends. In germline, CDR1 is LNHDA, CDR2 SQIVND (reference sequence). This CDR3 comprises 15 residues. The CDR3 region is CASRARQEYSYEQYF. In nucleotides, the CDR3 is TGTGCCAGTAGGGCCCGACAGGAATACTCCTACGAGCAGTACTTC. Together with reference TRBV19 and TRBJ2-7, the CDR3 gives the full variable domain: DGGITQSPKYLFRKEGQNVTLSCEQNLNHDAMYWYRQDPGQGLRLIYYSQIVNDFQKGDIAEGYSVSREKKESFPLTVTSAQKNPTAFYLCASRARQEYSYEQYFGPGTRLTVT.

The chain carries TRBV19 and TRBJ1-4, with TRBD1 matching 7 bases. Germline V gene lookup returns CDR1 LNHDA and CDR2 SQIVND (reference sequence). V dropped 5 bases and J dropped 7; count of bases not matched to a gene: 10. The CDR3 totals 15 residues. CDR3 sequence reads: CASSVPGQIFEKLFF. The CDR3 DNA reads as TGTGCCAGTAGTGTACCGGGACAGATTTTTGAAAAACTGTTTTTT.